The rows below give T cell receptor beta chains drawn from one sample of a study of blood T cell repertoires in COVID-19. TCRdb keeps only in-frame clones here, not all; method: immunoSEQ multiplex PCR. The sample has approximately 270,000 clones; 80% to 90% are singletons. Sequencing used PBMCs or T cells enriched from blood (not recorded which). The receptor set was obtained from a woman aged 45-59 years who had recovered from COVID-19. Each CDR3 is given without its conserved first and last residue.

cdr3_aa: ASRDRANTGELF
v_call: TRBV2
j_call: TRBJ2-2

cdr3_aa: ASSTLTGVGTEAF
v_call: TRBV19
j_call: TRBJ1-1

cdr3_aa: ASTDRSSGNTIY
v_call: TRBV3-1/TRBV3-2
j_call: TRBJ1-3

cdr3_aa: ASSDVSGFTGELF
v_call: TRBV2
j_call: TRBJ2-2

cdr3_aa: ASRTQGVNTEAF
v_call: TRBV2
j_call: TRBJ1-1

cdr3_aa: ASSIARGTSLYEQY
v_call: TRBV19
j_call: TRBJ2-7

cdr3_aa: ASSSIMSGRPTDTQY
v_call: TRBV7-9
j_call: TRBJ2-3

cdr3_aa: ASRGHPNTEAF
v_call: TRBV6-4
j_call: TRBJ1-1

cdr3_aa: ASSFRVSSYNEQF
v_call: TRBV7-9
j_call: TRBJ2-1

cdr3_aa: ASKDSFQETQY
v_call: TRBV25-1
j_call: TRBJ2-5

cdr3_aa: ASSLVGGYTR
v_call: TRBV7-9
j_call: TRBJ2-7

cdr3_aa: ASRQGEPLH
v_call: TRBV2
j_call: TRBJ1-6

cdr3_aa: ASSYGGANGYT
v_call: TRBV27
j_call: TRBJ1-2

cdr3_aa: ASSERRVTYEQY
v_call: TRBV6-1
j_call: TRBJ2-7

cdr3_aa: ASTTSGSDIQY
v_call: TRBV5-1
j_call: TRBJ2-4

cdr3_aa: ASKLQGAGETQY
v_call: TRBV6-5
j_call: TRBJ2-5

cdr3_aa: ASSQEGARTYEQY
v_call: TRBV4-1
j_call: TRBJ2-7

cdr3_aa: ASSRRDYTDTQY
v_call: TRBV3-1/TRBV3-2
j_call: TRBJ2-3

cdr3_aa: ASSLGGGSGANVLT
v_call: TRBV5-1
j_call: TRBJ2-6

cdr3_aa: ASSVAQRNYNEQF
v_call: TRBV9
j_call: TRBJ2-1

cdr3_aa: ASTDTGYSYEQY
v_call: TRBV28
j_call: TRBJ2-7

cdr3_aa: ASSLTRPGGAGNTIY
v_call: TRBV28
j_call: TRBJ1-3

cdr3_aa: ASSLLAETYEQY
v_call: TRBV7-9
j_call: TRBJ2-7

cdr3_aa: ASSSLAGSSYEQY
v_call: TRBV5-1
j_call: TRBJ2-7

cdr3_aa: ASSRLAGLRTTDTQY
v_call: TRBV27
j_call: TRBJ2-3

cdr3_aa: ASSLFPDSDNSPLH
v_call: TRBV5-6
j_call: TRBJ1-6

cdr3_aa: ASSEVLLADNEQF
v_call: TRBV7-9
j_call: TRBJ2-1

cdr3_aa: ASRPSLYRGPPAKNIQY
v_call: TRBV28
j_call: TRBJ2-4

cdr3_aa: AISSVGQGAGEQY
v_call: TRBV10-3
j_call: TRBJ2-7

cdr3_aa: ASVSGTGNEKLF
v_call: TRBV7-9
j_call: TRBJ1-4

cdr3_aa: ASSFGQDPYEQY
v_call: TRBV28
j_call: TRBJ2-7

cdr3_aa: ASSRTSGRAPYNEQF
v_call: TRBV2
j_call: TRBJ2-1

cdr3_aa: ASTQSGNQPQH
v_call: TRBV12-3/TRBV12-4
j_call: TRBJ1-5

cdr3_aa: ASSLSGENTGELF
v_call: TRBV5-1
j_call: TRBJ2-2

cdr3_aa: ATSIRTTSTEAF
v_call: TRBV15
j_call: TRBJ1-1

cdr3_aa: ASSLVTSGASGNTIY
v_call: TRBV7-6
j_call: TRBJ1-3

cdr3_aa: ASSVAPSGAGGYNEQF
v_call: TRBV11-3
j_call: TRBJ2-1

cdr3_aa: ASSFPGLAGSYEQY
v_call: TRBV28
j_call: TRBJ2-7

cdr3_aa: ASSDWTRDNSPLH
v_call: TRBV25-1
j_call: TRBJ1-6

cdr3_aa: SASPRTEAF
v_call: TRBV20-1
j_call: TRBJ1-1

cdr3_aa: ASLRGHTEAF
v_call: TRBV6-5
j_call: TRBJ1-1

cdr3_aa: ASSLGASGSLYEQY
v_call: TRBV7-9
j_call: TRBJ2-7

cdr3_aa: ASSVAAGRGGNEQF
v_call: TRBV9
j_call: TRBJ2-1

cdr3_aa: ASGLELRQGPQH
v_call: TRBV12-5
j_call: TRBJ1-5

cdr3_aa: ASSDPGTSKIYNEQF
v_call: TRBV25-1
j_call: TRBJ2-1

cdr3_aa: ASSEDRGGTQPQH
v_call: TRBV2
j_call: TRBJ1-5

cdr3_aa: ATSDLGSGRAGGSTDTQY
v_call: TRBV24-1
j_call: TRBJ2-3

cdr3_aa: ASGLVVRGGQPQH
v_call: TRBV12-5
j_call: TRBJ1-5

cdr3_aa: ASRKDSSNSPLH
v_call: TRBV28
j_call: TRBJ1-6

cdr3_aa: ASSQAGGGFYNEQF
v_call: TRBV4-1
j_call: TRBJ2-1